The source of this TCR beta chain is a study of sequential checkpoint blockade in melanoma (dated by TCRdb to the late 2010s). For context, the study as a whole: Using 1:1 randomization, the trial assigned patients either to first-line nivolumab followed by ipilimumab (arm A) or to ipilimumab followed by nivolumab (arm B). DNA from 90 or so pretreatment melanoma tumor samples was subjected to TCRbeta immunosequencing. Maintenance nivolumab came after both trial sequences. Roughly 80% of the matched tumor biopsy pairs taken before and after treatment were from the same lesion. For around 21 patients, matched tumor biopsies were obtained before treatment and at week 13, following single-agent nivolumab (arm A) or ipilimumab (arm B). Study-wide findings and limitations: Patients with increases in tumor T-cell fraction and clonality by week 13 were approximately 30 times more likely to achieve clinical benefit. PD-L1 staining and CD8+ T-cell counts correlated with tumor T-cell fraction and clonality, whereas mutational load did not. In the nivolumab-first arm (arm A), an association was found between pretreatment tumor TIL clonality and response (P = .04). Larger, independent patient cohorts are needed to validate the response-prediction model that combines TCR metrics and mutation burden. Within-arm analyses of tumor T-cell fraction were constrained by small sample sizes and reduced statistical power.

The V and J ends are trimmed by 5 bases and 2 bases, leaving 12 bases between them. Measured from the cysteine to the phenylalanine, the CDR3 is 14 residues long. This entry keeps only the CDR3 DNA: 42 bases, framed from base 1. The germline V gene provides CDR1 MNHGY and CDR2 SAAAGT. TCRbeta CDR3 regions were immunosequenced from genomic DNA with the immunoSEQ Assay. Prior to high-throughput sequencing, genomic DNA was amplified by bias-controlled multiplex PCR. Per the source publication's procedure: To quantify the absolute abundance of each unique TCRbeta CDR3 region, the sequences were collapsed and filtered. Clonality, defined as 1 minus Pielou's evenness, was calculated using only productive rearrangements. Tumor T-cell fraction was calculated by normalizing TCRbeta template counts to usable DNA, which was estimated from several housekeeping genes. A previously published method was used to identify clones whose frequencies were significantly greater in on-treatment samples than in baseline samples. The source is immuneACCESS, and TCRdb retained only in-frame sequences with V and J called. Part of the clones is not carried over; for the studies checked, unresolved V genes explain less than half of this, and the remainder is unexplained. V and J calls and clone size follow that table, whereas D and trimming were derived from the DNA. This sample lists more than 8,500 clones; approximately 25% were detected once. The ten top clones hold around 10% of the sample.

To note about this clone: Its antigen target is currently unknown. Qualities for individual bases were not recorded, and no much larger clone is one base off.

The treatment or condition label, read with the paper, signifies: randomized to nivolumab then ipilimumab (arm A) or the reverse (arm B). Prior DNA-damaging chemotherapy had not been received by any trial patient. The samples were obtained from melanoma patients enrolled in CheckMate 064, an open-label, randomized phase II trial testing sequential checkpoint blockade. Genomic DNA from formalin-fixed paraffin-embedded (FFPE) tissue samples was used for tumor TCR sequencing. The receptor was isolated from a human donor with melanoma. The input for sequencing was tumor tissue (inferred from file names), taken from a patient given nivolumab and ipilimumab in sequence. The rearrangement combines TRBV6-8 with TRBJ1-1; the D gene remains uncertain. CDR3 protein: CASSAGAFNTEAFF. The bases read TGTGCCAGCAGTGCAGGAGCCTTTAACACTGAAGCTTTCTTT.